The present T cell receptor beta chain was sequenced within a study of identical twins. About this clonotype: Its antigen is not known.

Regarding the study as a whole: The conclusions drew on cross-sectional statistical analysis instead of tracking the same donors.

All donors were healthy Caucasians. TCRdb independently ran MiXCR on the 5' RACE reads; one entry per CDR3 protein. The sample has hundreds of thousands of distinct CDR3 sequences, over 8.5% seen once. The ends were cut back, 1 base at V and 2 bases at J, with 11 bases in the middle. From germline, CDR1 is MDHEN and CDR2 SYDVKM. This CDR3 is 15 amino acids long. The data also belong to a second study, concerning yellow fever vaccine responses in identical twins.

The clonotype originates from a woman younger than 30 in good health. The sequenced material came from PBMCs. The chain couples TRBV28 to TRBJ2-5; D not resolved. Written as DNA, the CDR3 is TGTGCCAGCAGTTTATTCACGGGCGTTCAAGAGACCCAGTACTTC. Translated: CASSLFTGVQETQYF.